The 19 T cell receptor beta chains below come from one sample, sequenced in a study of blood T cell repertoires in COVID-19. Only in-frame clones appear in the TCRdb table, and some are missing; sequencing was by immunoSEQ multiplex PCR. This table holds over 150,000 clones, around 85% found once. Sequencing was performed on peripheral blood. These receptors were taken from a man aged 45 to 65 with active or convalescent COVID-19.

The J gene is TRBJ2-1, the V gene TRBV7-3; weak D call: TRBD2 (6 bases). Germline assignment: CDR1 SGHTA and CDR2 FQGTGA. This CDR3 has 15 amino acids. The V and J ends lost 0 bases and 2 bases respectively, with 8 bases between them. Here the CDR3 reads CASSLTSGAYNEQFF. The CDR3 DNA follows: TGTGCCAGCAGCTTAACTAGCGGAGCCTACAATGAGCAGTTCTTC.

The genes are TRBV5-5 and TRBJ2-4; D may be TRBD2 (6 bases). Trimming took 0 bases from V and 8 from J, leaving 18 bases between them. Germline V gene data show CDR1 as SGHKS and CDR2 as YYEKEE (reference sequence). The CDR3 has 16 amino acids. CDR3 DNA sequence: TGTGCCAGCAGCTTGGGGGCCTCCCCTGGAGGGGACATTCAGTACTTC. Translation gives CASSLGASPGGDIQYF.

The chain's CDR3 is CASTVLRNTEAFF. CDR3 sequence (DNA): TGTGCCAGCACAGTGCTTCGGAACACTGAAGCTTTCTTT. The chain uses TRBV11-2 and TRBJ1-1, with D unclear. From germline, CDR1 is SGHAT and CDR2 FQNNGV. V was trimmed by 7 bases and J by 1 base, leaving 10 bases between them. The CDR3 is 13 residues long.

The chain links TRBV7-3 to TRBJ2-3; no clear D gene. The germline V gene has CDR1 SGHTA and CDR2 FQGTGA. Trimming stripped 3 bases from V and 6 bases from J, with 10 bases between. The CDR3 totals 13 residues. The CDR3 DNA sequence: TGTGCCAGCAGCTTTGAGGTCGTGGATACGCAGTATTTT. It encodes CASSFEVVDTQYF.

This clone showed up just a few times. The genes are TRBV11-2 and TRBJ2-3; a weak D match, TRBD2 (6 bases). Germline V gene sequence: CDR1 SGHAT, CDR2 FQNNGV. The V end lost 6 bases, the J end lost 2 bases, and 18 bases lay between the germline ends. The length of the CDR3 is 16 residues. The CDR3 region is CASSNRAGGTTDTQYF. In DNA form, the CDR3 reads TGTGCCAGCAGTAATAGGGCCGGGGGAACCACAGATACGCAGTATTTT.

This clone appeared once. The chain links TRBV6-1 to TRBJ2-7, with 7 nucleotides matching TRBD2. After removal of 1 base from V and 7 bases from J, the junction contained 4 bases not matched to a gene. The CDR3 length is 13 residues. CDR1 is MNHNS, CDR2 SASEGT, per germline. The CDR3 DNA sequence: TGTGCCAGCAGTGAAGTACTAGCGACTGAGCAGTACTTC. It encodes CASSEVLATEQYF.

The chain couples TRBV3-1 (or the pseudogene TRBV3-2) to TRBJ2-3; 7 nucleotides align to TRBD1. The germline gives CDR1 LGHDT, CDR2 YNNKEL (reference sequence). Trimming cost V 2 bases and J 4 bases; bases outside gene matches: 9. The CDR3 consists of 16 residues. CDR3 DNA sequence: TGTGCCAGCAGCCAATCGAGGGGGCTTTATGCAGATACGCAGTATTTT. Its translation: CASSQSRGLYADTQYF.

The chain recombines TRBV29-1 with TRBJ2-3, with a tentative D call TRBD2 (5 bases). V lost 5 bases and J lost 1, with 16 bases in between. Germline V gives CDR1 SQVTM, CDR2 ANQGSEA. The CDR3 loop spans 15 amino acids. CDR3 sequence (DNA): TGCAGCGTTAAAGCCTCTAGCTTGGGCACAGATACGCAGTATTTT. Translating gives CSVKASSLGTDTQYF.

The chain links TRBV4-3 to TRBJ1-6, with TRBD1 as a possible D gene (6 bases). Trimming left V 1 base short and J 10 bases short, with 17 bases between. CDR3 length: 16 amino acids. CDR1 LGHNA and CDR2 YSLEER come from the germline V gene. The DNA for the CDR3 is TGCGCCAGCAGCCAAGGAAGAAACAGGGTACAATCACCCCTCCACTTT. Protein: CASSQGRNRVQSPLHF.

The chain combines TRBV9 with TRBJ1-3, with TRBD1 matching 8 bases. The CDR3 is 15 amino acids. CDR1 and CDR2 from the germline V gene are SGDLS and YYNGEE. V was pared by 3 bases and J by 4 bases, with 6 bases of the junction left unmatched. CDR3 in amino acids: CASSERGTGGNTIYF. CDR3 bases: TGTGCCAGCAGCGAGAGGGGGACAGGAGGAAACACCATATATTTT.

The V and J genes are TRBV5-6 and TRBJ1-4, with 8 positions matching TRBD1. The CDR3 covers 16 residues. Germline lookup yields CDR1 SGHDT and CDR2 YYEEEE. Germline trimming cut 0 bases from V and 7 bases from J; bases unmatched to any gene: 8. The DNA for the CDR3 is TGTGCCAGCAGCTTGGCGGCCGGGACAGGAATTGAAAAACTGTTTTTT. It specifies CASSLAAGTGIEKLFF.

The chain is built from TRBV7-2 and TRBJ2-1; 7 bases fit TRBD2. Germline CDR1 is SGHTA and CDR2 is FQGNSA. V was clipped by 5 bases and J by 9 bases; unmatched bases: 13. The CDR3 covers 15 residues. The CDR3 DNA is TGTGCCAGCAGCCCACCTAGCGGAAATCGGGCTGAGCAGTTCTTC. The encoded protein is CASSPPSGNRAEQFF.

The chain employs TRBV30 and TRBJ2-1; 10 nucleotides align to TRBD2. Germline CDR1 and CDR2: GTSNPN and SVGIG (reference sequence). The CDR3 is made up of 13 amino acids. The V segment lost 3 bases and the J segment 7 bases; nucleotides outside the gene matches: 3. CDR3 in DNA: TGTGCCTGGAGACTAGCGGGGCGGAATGAGCAGTTCTTC. As protein: CAWRLAGRNEQFF.

This clone showed up just a few times. This chain connects TRBV19 to TRBJ1-5; D is uncertain. The CDR3 contains 14 residues. CDR1 LNHDA and CDR2 SQIVND come from the germline V gene (reference sequence). Trimming removed 9 bases at V and 2 bases at J, with 14 bases between. The CDR3 bases are TGTGCCAGCTTACCCCGAAGAGGCAATCAGCCCCAGCATTTT. It specifies CASLPRRGNQPQHF. Full variable domain (missing parts from reference TRBV19 and TRBJ1-5): DGGITQSPKYLFRKEGQNVTLSCEQNLNHDAMYWYRQDPGQGLRLIYYSQIVNDFQKGDIAEGYSVSREKKESFPLTVTSAQKNPTAFYLCASLPRRGNQPQHFGDGTRLSIL.

The chain carries TRBV7-2 and TRBJ1-2; a weak D match, TRBD1 (6 bases). The CDR3 runs to 15 residues. In germline, CDR1 is SGHTA, CDR2 FQGNSA. V shed 2 bases and J shed 5 bases, with 15 bases lying between them. The CDR3 region has the DNA TGTGCCAGCAGCTTATCCTCAGGGGCAGGGTATGGCTACACCTTC. Amino acid sequence: CASSLSSGAGYGYTF.

V is TRBV9 and J is TRBJ2-7; 10 bases are a match to TRBD1. The ends lost 2 bases at V and 4 bases at J; junction bases unmatched: 6. The CDR3 has 15 residues. Germline V lookup: CDR1 SGDLS, CDR2 YYNGEE. CDR3 loop: CASSVSTGGDYEQYF. Written as DNA, the CDR3 is TGTGCCAGCAGCGTCTCGACAGGGGGCGATTACGAGCAGTACTTC.

V is TRBV27 and J is TRBJ1-4; D perhaps matches TRBD1 (6 bases). This CDR3 is 14 amino acids long. Germline V gives CDR1 MNHEY, CDR2 SMNVEV (reference sequence). The ends were cut back, 3 bases at V and 8 bases at J, with 13 bases in the middle. The CDR3 DNA sequence: TGTGCCAGCAGTTTGGCGGGGGCAAGGGAAAAACTGTTTTTT. Protein: CASSLAGAREKLFF. Full variable domain (rest looked up from reference TRBV27 and TRBJ1-4): EAQVTQNPRYLITVTGKKLTVTCSQNMNHEYMSWYRQDPGLGLRQIYYSMNVEVTDKGDVPEGYKVSRKEKRNFPLILESPSPNQTSLYFCASSLAGAREKLFFGSGTQLSVL.

This chain connects TRBV3-1 (or the pseudogene TRBV3-2) to TRBJ1-2; TRBD1 might be the D (5 bases). Per germline, CDR1 LGHDT and CDR2 YNNKEL (reference sequence). V lost 0 bases and J lost 3, with 17 bases in between. The CDR3 loop spans 17 amino acids. The CDR3 here is CASSQDVWTKNYYGYTF. The CDR3 DNA is TGTGCCAGCAGCCAAGACGTTTGGACAAAGAACTACTATGGCTACACCTTC.

This rearrangement joins TRBV21-1 to TRBJ2-2; TRBD2, the table's D call, lacks a check against the DNA. TRBV21-1 is flagged as a pseudogene. The CDR3 extends over 13 amino acids. This CDR3 is CASSTANTGELFF. CDR3 coding DNA: TGTGCCAGCAGCACGGCGAACACCGGGGAGCTGTTTTTT.